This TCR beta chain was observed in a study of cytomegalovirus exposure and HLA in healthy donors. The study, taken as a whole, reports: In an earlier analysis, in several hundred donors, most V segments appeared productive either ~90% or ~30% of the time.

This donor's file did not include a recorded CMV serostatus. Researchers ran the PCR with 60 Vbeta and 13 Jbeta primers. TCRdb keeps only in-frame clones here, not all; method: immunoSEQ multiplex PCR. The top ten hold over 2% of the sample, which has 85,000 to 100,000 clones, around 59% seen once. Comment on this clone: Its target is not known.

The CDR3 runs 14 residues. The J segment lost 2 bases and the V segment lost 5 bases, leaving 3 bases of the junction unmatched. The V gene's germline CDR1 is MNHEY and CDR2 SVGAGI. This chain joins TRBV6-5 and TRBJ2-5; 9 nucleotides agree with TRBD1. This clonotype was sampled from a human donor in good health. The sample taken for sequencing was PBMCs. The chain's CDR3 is CASSTGTGQETQYF. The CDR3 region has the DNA TGTGCCAGCAGTACCGGGACAGGGCAAGAGACCCAGTACTTC.